Each of the 17 T cell receptor beta chains below was sequenced from the same sample in a study of regulatory T cells in long-lasting Graves disease. The time point here: newly diagnosed GD, antithyroid drugs for less than 3 months. PBMC-derived RNA was used for the TCR library. Arm-PCR of CDR3 regions with iRepertoire HTBI primers generated TCR beta libraries. TCRdb ran MiXCR on the multiplex PCR reads and lists one entry per CDR3 protein. The table records 450,000 to 600,000 distinct CDR3 sequences, roughly 13% of them present only once. These data also formed part of another study, on T cells in Graves' hyperthyroidism and ophthalmopathy.

The sample consisted of peripheral blood mononuclear cells (PBMCs), taken at new diagnosis, from a patient treated with antithyroid drugs. Receptors originate from a man between 25 and 39 years old with Graves disease.

This clonotype has a count of ten or more. The chain joins TRBV5-1 to TRBJ2-2; a weak D match, TRBD1 (5 bases). This CDR3 comprises 14 residues. With 4 bases removed from V and 4 bases from J, the gap between germline ends came to 11 bases. Germline CDR1 and CDR2: SGHRS and YFSETQ. CDR3 in amino acids: CASSDRLATGELFF. For the CDR3, the DNA is TGCGCCAGCAGCGACAGACTGGCCACCGGGGAGCTGTTTTTT.

This clonotype came up many times. This chain links TRBV29-1 with TRBJ2-5; no clear D gene. V lost 3 bases and J 9 bases, leaving 11 bases between the germline ends. The germline CDR1 and CDR2 sequences are SQVTM and ANQGSEA. The CDR3 extends over 11 amino acids. The CDR3 nucleotides are TGCAGCGTTGAGGCACCAAGGGCCCAGTACTTC. It encodes CSVEAPRAQYF.

On this clonotype: This sequence may be a read error, since a much larger clone differs from it by one base. The chain recombines TRBV12-3 or TRBV12-4 with TRBJ1-1, with D perhaps TRBD1 (5 bases). There are 16 residues in the CDR3. Trimming pared 6 bases from V and 3 bases from J, leaving 20 bases between. The CDR3 DNA reads TGTGCCAGCAGGACGACCCGGGGGGGACCCTACACTGAAGCTTTCTTT. This translates into CASRTTRGGPYTEAFF.

The J gene is TRBJ2-3, the V gene TRBV10-3, with 8 bases identical to TRBD2. Germline lookup yields CDR1 ENHRY and CDR2 SYGVKD. The CDR3 length is 14 residues. Losses at the gene ends were 9 bases for V and 4 bases for J; bases not matched to a gene: 9. DNA for the CDR3: TGTGCCATATCCGGGACTAGTGCAGCAGATACGCAGTATTTT. This translates into CAISGTSAADTQYF.

This clonotype was counted ten times or more. The gene calls are TRBV7-9 and TRBJ1-1; D unresolved. V was trimmed by 4 bases and J by 3 bases, leaving 9 bases between them. The CDR3 loop spans 13 amino acids. Germline CDR1 SEHNR, CDR2 FQNEAQ (reference sequence). CDR3 bases: TGTGCCAGCAGCTCGCATCCCTACACTGAAGCTTTCTTT. Amino acid sequence: CASSSHPYTEAFF.

The table lists this clonotype with a few counts. J is TRBJ2-3 and V is TRBV5-1, with D tentatively TRBD1 (6 bases). The V gene's germline CDR1 is SGHRS and CDR2 YFSETQ. The CDR3 has 15 residues. V lost 0 bases, J lost 2 bases, and 10 bases lay in between. The CDR3 protein is CASSLEQGPTDTQYF. Here the CDR3 DNA reads TGCGCCAGCAGCTTGGAACAGGGCCCCACAGATACGCAGTATTTT.

This clonotype was seen a few times. The V and J genes are TRBV30 and TRBJ1-5; D not resolved. Germline V lookup: CDR1 GTSNPN, CDR2 SVGIG (reference sequence). Between the trimmed V and J ends, which lost 5 bases and 7 bases, there was a span of 15 bases. This CDR3 is built from 13 residues. The CDR3 reads CAWAVEVGQPQHF. As DNA, the CDR3 is TGTGCCTGGGCCGTCGAAGTGGGACAGCCCCAGCATTTT. Complete variable domain (other parts from reference TRBV30 and TRBJ1-5): SQTIHQWPATLVQPVGSPLSLECTVEGTSNPNLYWYRQAAGRGLQLLFYSVGIGQISSEVPQNLSASRPQDRQFILSSKKLLLSDSGFYLCAWAVEVGQPQHFGDGTRLSIL.

This clonotype was seen ten or more times. J is TRBJ2-1 and V is TRBV25-1, with 12 positions matching TRBD2. The CDR3 totals 16 residues. The V gene's germline CDR1 is MGHDK and CDR2 SYGVNS. The J segment lost 2 bases and the V segment lost 4 bases, leaving 3 bases of the junction unmatched. The CDR3 is CASSVLAGGTYNEQFF. In DNA form, the CDR3 reads TGTGCCAGCAGTGTACTAGCGGGGGGCACCTACAATGAGCAGTTCTTC.

This clonotype has at least ten counts. J is TRBJ2-2 and V is TRBV6-1; no firm D call. The CDR3 has 12 residues. V lost 7 bases to trimming and J lost 5 bases, with 8 bases between them. In germline, CDR1 is MNHNS, CDR2 SASEGT. This CDR3 is CASTPSTGELFF. CDR3 DNA: TGTGCCAGCACCCCAAGTACCGGGGAGCTGTTTTTT.

The gene calls are TRBV27 and TRBJ1-6; 7 bases map to TRBD1. The V and J ends lost 2 bases and 5 bases, in that order; junction bases with no gene match: 3. The germline V gene encodes CDR1 MNHEY and CDR2 SMNVEV (reference sequence). The length of the CDR3 is 15 residues. This chain's CDR3 is CASSLRGTDNSPLHF. As DNA, the CDR3 is TGTGCCAGCAGTTTAAGAGGGACAGATAATTCACCCCTCCACTTT.

This clonotype showed up many times. This rearrangement joins TRBV6-1 to TRBJ1-2, with D maybe TRBD1 (5 bases). The V gene's germline CDR1 is MNHNS and CDR2 SASEGT. The CDR3 has 15 amino acids. V was cut by 8 bases and J by 7 bases, with 23 bases left in between. The chain's CDR3 is CASSLGTQRGSGYTF. The CDR3 DNA reads TGTGCCAGCTCCTTAGGGACCCAGCGAGGGAGTGGCTACACCTTC.

This sequence joins TRBV18 and TRBJ1-2, with D uncertain. Germline V lookup: CDR1 KGHSH, CDR2 LQKENI. V shed 3 bases and J shed 3 bases, with 8 bases lying between them. The CDR3 spans 13 residues. CDR3 amino acids: CASSPARDYGYTF. The CDR3 DNA is TGTGCCAGCTCACCCGCAAGAGACTATGGCTACACCTTC.

The chain has TRBV27 and TRBJ2-1, with 15 bases that match TRBD2. The CDR3 is made up of 15 amino acids. Per the germline V gene, CDR1 is MNHEY and CDR2 is SMNVEV (reference sequence). Germline trimming cut 5 bases from V and 9 bases from J; bases unmatched to any gene: 5. CDR3 amino acids: CASSLGLAGGPEQFF. The CDR3 nucleotides are TGTGCCAGCAGTCTCGGACTAGCGGGAGGGCCTGAGCAGTTCTTC.

J is TRBJ1-1 and V is TRBV7-6; 7 bases agree with TRBD1. V was pared by 6 bases and J by 3 bases, with 10 bases of the junction left unmatched. Germline V CDR1 and CDR2: SGHVS, FNYEAQ. CDR3 size: 15 residues. The CDR3 loop reads CASRQRGTADTEAFF. CDR3 coding DNA: TGTGCCAGCAGACAACGTGGGACAGCGGACACTGAAGCTTTCTTT.

In its sample, this clonotype was seen many times. The chain recombines TRBV5-1 with TRBJ2-7; 7 positions match TRBD1. V was pared by 4 bases and J by 3 bases, with 4 bases of the junction left unmatched. CDR1 is SGHRS and CDR2 is YFSETQ in the germline V gene. This CDR3 spans 13 amino acids. CDR3 nucleotide sequence: TGCGCCAGCAGCGCCGGGACAGACTACGAGCAGTACTTC. Amino acid sequence: CASSAGTDYEQYF.

The sample holds a few counts of this clonotype. The chain couples TRBV5-1 to TRBJ2-3; D call uncertain. This CDR3 comprises 15 residues. Germline V gene data show CDR1 as SGHRS and CDR2 as YFSETQ. Trimming left V 0 bases short and J 6 bases short, with 14 bases between. CDR3 region: CASSLDSNLFDTQYF. The CDR3 region has the DNA TGCGCCAGCAGCTTGGACTCCAATTTGTTCGATACGCAGTATTTT.

This chain links TRBV12-3 or TRBV12-4 with TRBJ2-3, with 7 positions matching TRBD1. The CDR3 spans 17 residues. V lost 6 bases, J lost 0 bases, and 12 bases stayed unmatched. Here the CDR3 reads CASSLPGTELSTDTQYF. For the CDR3, the DNA is TGTGCCAGCAGCTTACCCGGGACAGAGCTTAGCACAGATACGCAGTATTTT.